Listed here are 23 T cell receptor beta chains from one sample, sequenced in a study of shared clonotypes between healthy human individuals. The method was immunoSEQ multiplex PCR; TCRdb's version includes in-frame clones alone and lacks a portion of them. The data contain fewer than 1.8 million clones, about 98.5% of them seen just once; the ten biggest clones take up roughly 0.36%. The sequencing input was naive CD4+ T cells sorted from blood. Stated subset: CD45RA+ positively selected. Receptors were obtained from a man between 25 and 39 years old in good health.

The genes are TRBV11-2 and TRBJ1-4, with D unresolved. The CDR3 has 13 amino acids. Germline V gives CDR1 SGHAT, CDR2 FQNNGV. The V and J ends lost 0 bases and 7 bases respectively, with 6 bases between them. The CDR3 loop is CASSLDYGEKLFF. The DNA for the CDR3 is TGTGCCAGCAGCTTAGACTATGGTGAAAAACTGTTTTTT.

This rearrangement joins TRBV6-6 to TRBJ2-7; TRBD2 might be the D (5 bases). Germline-derived CDR1 and CDR2 are MNHNY and SVGAGI (reference sequence). The CDR3 extends over 14 amino acids. The V end was cut by 5 bases, the J end by 2 bases, with 13 bases between. The CDR3 reads CASSPYGIAYEQYF. CDR3 nucleotide sequence: TGTGCCAGCAGTCCGTACGGGATCGCCTACGAGCAGTACTTC.

V and J are TRBV6-5 and TRBJ1-5; TRBD1 agrees at 7 bases. With 2 bases clipped from V and 5 bases from J, the junction kept 3 bases outside the gene matches. CDR3 length equals 14 residues. CDR1 is MNHEY, CDR2 SVGAGI, per germline. CDR3 region: CASSYARGYQPQHF. CDR3 in DNA: TGTGCCAGCAGTTACGCCAGGGGGTATCAGCCCCAGCATTTT.

The rearrangement joins TRBV30 to TRBJ1-1; D unresolved. The CDR3 totals 11 residues. Deletions cut 3 bases from V and 7 bases from J, with 9 bases between. Germline V gene data show CDR1 as GTSNPN and CDR2 as SVGIG (reference sequence). CDR3 sequence: CAWRHGHEAFF. The CDR3 coding sequence is TGTGCCTGGAGACATGGCCATGAAGCTTTCTTT.

The chain employs TRBV27 and TRBJ2-1, with TRBD2 matching over 10 bases. V shed 5 bases and J 6 bases; nucleotides not matched to a gene: 16. CDR3 length: 18 amino acids. Germline lookup yields CDR1 MNHEY and CDR2 SMNVEV (reference sequence). This CDR3 reads CASSPNIIAGGAINEQFF. In DNA form, the CDR3 reads TGTGCCAGCAGTCCAAACATCATAGCGGGAGGAGCAATCAATGAGCAGTTCTTC.

In DNA, the CDR3 is TGTGCCAGCAGCTTAGGAGGGGTTGGCGGGGGAGTAACCTACGAGCAGTACTTC. Residues: CASSLGGVGGGVTYEQYF. The rearrangement joins TRBV11-2 to TRBJ2-7, with TRBD2 matching over 7 bases. The trim removed 1 base at V and 2 bases at J, leaving 14 bases unmatched. CDR3 length: 18 amino acids. The germline V gene encodes CDR1 SGHAT and CDR2 FQNNGV. Full variable domain (remainder filled in from reference TRBV11-2 and TRBJ2-7): EAGVAQSPRYKIIEKRQSVAFWCNPISGHATLYWYQQILGQGPKLLIQFQNNGVVDDSQLPKDRFSAERLKGVDSTLKIQPAKLEDSAVYLCASSLGGVGGGVTYEQYFGPGTRLTVT.

This clone was seen only once. This rearrangement joins TRBV18 to TRBJ2-1; 11 bases are a match to TRBD2. The CDR3 sequence is 16 residues long. The V gene end was trimmed by 1 base and the J gene end by 6 bases; junction bases not matched to a gene: 5. Germline assignment: CDR1 KGHSH and CDR2 LQKENI. The CDR3 region has the DNA TGTGCCAGCTCACCACTAGCGGGAGGGCCCCTCAATGAGCAGTTCTTC. It encodes CASSPLAGGPLNEQFF.

This clone was observed once. The V call is TRBV19, the J call TRBJ2-3, with unresolved D. The germline V gene has CDR1 LNHDA and CDR2 SQIVND (reference sequence). Trimming removed 10 bases from V and 5 bases from J, with 7 bases in between. The CDR3 length is 10 residues. CDR3: CATWRDTQYF. The CDR3, as DNA: TGTGCCACTTGGAGAGATACGCAGTATTTT.

The J gene is TRBJ2-2, the V gene TRBV5-1; 7 bases match TRBD2. Per germline, CDR1 SGHRS and CDR2 YFSETQ. The CDR3 is 17 residues long. J gave up 2 bases and V 4 bases, and 11 bases lay outside the gene matches. Here the CDR3 reads CASSPGLPQYNTGELFF. DNA of the CDR3: TGCGCCAGCAGCCCGGGACTACCACAGTATAACACCGGGGAGCTGTTTTTT.

The V gene is TRBV28, the J gene TRBJ1-1, with D hard to call. The CDR3 spans 16 residues. Germline assignment: CDR1 MDHEN and CDR2 SYDVKM. V lost 3 bases and J 4 bases, leaving 18 bases between the germline ends. Here the CDR3 reads CASSFLGRDLATEAFF. CDR3 coding DNA: TGTGCCAGCAGTTTTCTGGGAAGGGATTTAGCCACTGAAGCTTTCTTT.

Only one count was recorded for this clone. V gene TRBV5-4 combines with J gene TRBJ2-7, with 10 bases matching TRBD2. The germline gives CDR1 SGHNT, CDR2 YYREEE (reference sequence). V lost 2 bases, J lost 2 bases, and 4 bases stayed unmatched. The length of the CDR3 is 15 residues. CDR3 residues: CASSFKAGGPYEQYF. Written as DNA, the CDR3 is TGTGCCAGCAGCTTTAAAGCGGGGGGGCCCTACGAGCAGTACTTC. Based on the CDR3 plus reference TRBV5-4 and TRBJ2-7, the full variable domain is ETGVTQSPTHLIKTRGQQVTLRCSSQSGHNTVSWYQQALGQGPQFIFQYYREEENGRGNFPPRFSGLQFPNYSSELNVNALELDDSALYLCASSFKAGGPYEQYFGPGTRLTVT.

About this clone: No conserved phenylalanine or tryptophan ends this CDR3, so it is likely a read error. The limits of the CDR3 on the DNA are not certain, so only TCRdb's listed CDR3 is given. This chain connects TRBV2 to TRBJ1-5; the table assigns TRBD1, which was not confirmed against the DNA. Germline-derived CDR1 and CDR2 are SNHLY and FYNNEI. Counting both end residues, the CDR3 totals 12 amino acids. This CDR3 reads CASSGYGQLGVY.

DNA for the CDR3: TGTGCCAGCACCCCTCGGGGGCACGGGGAGACCCAGTACTTC. Translated: CASTPRGHGETQYF. The chain recombines TRBV5-8 with TRBJ2-5; D is perhaps TRBD1 or TRBD2 (6 bases each). V lost 6 bases to trimming and J lost 5 bases, with 17 bases between them. CDR3 length: 14 residues. Germline V gene sequence: CDR1 SGHTS, CDR2 YDEGEE.

V and J are TRBV6-6 and TRBJ2-7; 7 bases are a match to TRBD1. Germline lookup yields CDR1 MNHNY and CDR2 SVGAGI (reference sequence). Trimming at V came to 2 bases and at J to 3 bases, leaving 7 bases not matched to a gene. CDR3 length equals 15 residues. The CDR3 loop is CASSYLKGARYEQYF. The CDR3 DNA follows: TGTGCCAGCAGTTACCTGAAGGGGGCGCGCTACGAGCAGTACTTC.

The chain carries TRBV30 and TRBJ1-4; D gene ambiguous. Germline CDR1 and CDR2: GTSNPN and SVGIG (reference sequence). The CDR3 has 15 amino acids. V lost 2 bases and J 8 bases, leaving 18 bases between the germline ends. CDR3 DNA sequence: TGTGCCTGGAGTCCATCCCGGAACCTTGGGGAAAAACTGTTTTTT. Translating gives CAWSPSRNLGEKLFF.

This chain joins TRBV28 and TRBJ2-7, with TRBD1 matching 7 bases. Germline V gene sequence: CDR1 MDHEN, CDR2 SYDVKM. With 6 bases clipped from V and 5 bases from J, the junction kept 16 bases outside the gene matches. The CDR3 totals 16 residues. The CDR3 here is CASRDTADRWRHEQYF. The DNA for the CDR3 is TGTGCCAGCAGGGACACCGCGGACAGGTGGAGGCACGAGCAGTACTTC.

This clone was picked up one time. The V gene is TRBV27, the J gene TRBJ2-7, with unresolved D. CDR3 length: 13 amino acids. Trimming pared 5 bases from V and 1 base from J, leaving 9 bases between. Germline CDR1 MNHEY, CDR2 SMNVEV (reference sequence). The CDR3 nucleotides are TGTGCCAGCAGTCATACCGTTTCCTACGAGCAGTACTTC. It yields the protein CASSHTVSYEQYF.

The gene calls are TRBV7-8 and TRBJ2-3; TRBD2 agrees at 8 bases. V lost 7 bases to trimming and J lost 6 bases; unmatched junction nucleotides: 15. Germline CDR1 and CDR2: SGHVS and FQNEAQ. The CDR3 has 16 residues. The CDR3 here is CASTIPGLVGLDTQYF. The CDR3 DNA is TGTGCCAGCACCATACCGGGACTAGTGGGTCTGGATACGCAGTATTTT.

The V gene is TRBV7-2, the J gene TRBJ2-2; D unclear. CDR1 is SGHTA and CDR2 is FQGNSA in the germline V gene. Trimming left V 1 base short and J 5 bases short, with 11 bases between. The CDR3 has 15 amino acids. CDR3 sequence (DNA): TGTGCCAGCAGCTTAGTGGGAAAGTCGACCGGGGAGCTGTTTTTT. Protein: CASSLVGKSTGELFF.

The J gene is TRBJ1-5, the V gene TRBV4-2; the D gene is possibly TRBD1 (5 bases). Between the trimmed V and J ends, which lost 1 base and 5 bases, there was a span of 12 bases. CDR1 is LGHNA, CDR2 YNFKEQ, per germline. The CDR3 totals 15 residues. The CDR3 loop reads CASSQADQGDQPQHF. CDR3 bases: TGTGCCAGCAGCCAAGCTGACCAGGGAGATCAGCCCCAGCATTTT.

This clone was recorded once. This rearrangement joins TRBV9 to TRBJ2-1; D gene uncertain. Trimming took 0 bases from V and 7 from J, leaving 14 bases between them. CDR3 size: 15 residues. The germline V gene encodes CDR1 SGDLS and CDR2 YYNGEE. The CDR3 reads CASSVVGGVLNEQFF. The CDR3 coding sequence is TGTGCCAGCAGCGTAGTGGGCGGAGTTCTTAATGAGCAGTTCTTC.

The V call is TRBV19, the J call TRBJ2-7; the match to TRBD1 covers 7 bases. CDR3 size: 18 residues. Per germline, CDR1 LNHDA and CDR2 SQIVND (reference sequence). The trim removed 3 bases at V and 3 bases at J, leaving 17 bases unmatched. CDR3 coding DNA: TGTGCCAGTAGTATTTCCCTTCATCCATTGGGACAGCGCTACGAGCAGTACTTC. Translation gives CASSISLHPLGQRYEQYF.

The table lists this clone with a count of one. The CDR3 loop is CASSKTVNSYEQYF. The CDR3 nucleotides read TGTGCCAGTAGTAAGACAGTGAACTCCTACGAGCAGTACTTC. This rearrangement joins TRBV19 to TRBJ2-7; tentative D call: TRBD1 (5 bases). The CDR3 is 14 residues long. Trimming pared 4 bases from V and 0 bases from J, leaving 10 bases between. Germline assignment: CDR1 LNHDA and CDR2 SQIVND (reference sequence).